The clone carrying this T cell receptor beta chain was seen only once. The multiple sclerosis controls were treatment-naive patients with relapsing-remitting disease that was stable or active. RNA was extracted with the RNeasy kit, and a quantity of 0.5 to 1 ug was reverse transcribed using random hexamers. The CDR3 of TCR beta was amplified by immunoSEQ multiplex PCR across 54 Vbeta and 13 Jbeta. TCRdb independently ran MiXCR on the immunoSEQ multiplex PCR reads; one entry per CDR3 protein. Among some 300,000 distinct CDR3 sequences listed, roughly 85% were seen once. The sample is drawn from a study of CD8 T cells in Susac syndrome. Trimming left V 0 bases short and J 1 base short, with 12 bases between. From germline, CDR1 is LGHNA and CDR2 YSLEER. This CDR3 is built from 16 residues.

The sequencing input was CD8+ T cells from PBMCs. The rearrangement links TRBV4-3 to TRBJ1-1; D remains ambiguous. The TCR was taken from a human donor with multiple sclerosis. The CDR3 DNA follows: TGCGCCAGCAGCCAAGATCCCGTAAGGTGGAACACTGAAGCTTTCTTT. Its protein product is CASSQDPVRWNTEAFF.